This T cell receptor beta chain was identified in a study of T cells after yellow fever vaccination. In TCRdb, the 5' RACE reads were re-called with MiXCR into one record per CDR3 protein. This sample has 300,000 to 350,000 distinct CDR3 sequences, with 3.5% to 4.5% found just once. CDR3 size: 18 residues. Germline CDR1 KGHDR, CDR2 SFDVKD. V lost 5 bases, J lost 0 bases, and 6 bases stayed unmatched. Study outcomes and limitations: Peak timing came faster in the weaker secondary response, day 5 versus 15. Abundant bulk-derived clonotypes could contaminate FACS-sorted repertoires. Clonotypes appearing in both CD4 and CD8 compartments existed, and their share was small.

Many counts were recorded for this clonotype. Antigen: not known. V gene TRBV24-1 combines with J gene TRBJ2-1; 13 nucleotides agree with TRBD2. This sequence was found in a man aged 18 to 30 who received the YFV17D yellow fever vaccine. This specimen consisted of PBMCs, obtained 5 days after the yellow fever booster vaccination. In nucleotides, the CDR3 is TGTGCCACCAGTGGTTGGACTAGCGGGGGTACCTCCTACAATGAGCAGTTCTTC. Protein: CATSGWTSGGTSYNEQFF.